A selection of T cell receptor beta chains follows, all from one sample in a study of blood T cell repertoires in COVID-19. Assay used: immunoSEQ multiplex PCR; TCRdb lists only in-frame clones, some missing. This table has about 200,000 clones, around 83% appearing once. Material: peripheral blood. The receptors were gathered from a human donor in a cohort sampled during active COVID-19. Both conserved end residues are part of each CDR3.

V: TRBV5-1
J: TRBJ1-1
CDR3: CASSFTQGALNTEAFF

V: TRBV7-9
J: TRBJ1-3
CDR3: CASSAQFSGNTIYF

V: TRBV5-5
J: TRBJ2-2
CDR3: CASSPWDSWPGELFF

V: TRBV28
J: TRBJ2-1
CDR3: CASSLYGRPNEQFF

V: TRBV6-4
J: TRBJ2-7
CDR3: CASRRQGRSYEQYF

V: TRBV27
J: TRBJ2-5
CDR3: CASRMTEQETQYF

V: TRBV11-1
J: TRBJ2-2
CDR3: CASSPEGVMNTGELFF

V: TRBV3-1/TRBV3-2
J: TRBJ2-3
CDR3: CASSRAGVGSDTQYF

V: TRBV19
J: TRBJ2-3
CDR3: CASSSMMSTTDTQYF

V: TRBV6-5
J: TRBJ2-1
CDR3: CACRRYNEQFF

V: TRBV30
J: TRBJ1-2
CDR3: CAWGAGTGGGYTF

V: TRBV5-6
J: TRBJ2-7
CDR3: CASSLTTGGPYEQYF

V: TRBV9
J: TRBJ2-3
CDR3: CASSVGQGWRTDTQYF

V: TRBV7-2
J: TRBJ2-1
CDR3: CASSLIRGAGNEQFF

V: TRBV2
J: TRBJ2-7
CDR3: CASKGQRETSYEQYF

V: TRBV28
J: TRBJ2-7
CDR3: CASALAGLNEQYF

V: TRBV6-5
J: TRBJ2-3
CDR3: CASSYGSGSLGDTQYF

V: TRBV7-2
J: TRBJ1-1
CDR3: CASSIQDRTNTEAFF

V: TRBV9
J: TRBJ2-3
CDR3: CASSVDGGTSTDTQYF

V: TRBV18
J: TRBJ2-5
CDR3: CASSPRQSYQETQYF

V: TRBV13
J: TRBJ2-4
CDR3: CASSLEGQGKIIQYF

V: TRBV27
J: TRBJ1-6
CDR3: CASSMRLNSPLHF